Following are 3 T cell receptor beta chains from one sample sequenced in a study of T cell responses to AZD1222 COVID-19 vaccine. Measured with immunoSEQ multiplex PCR; TCRdb has only the in-frame clones, and not every one. The sample includes about 120,000 clones, 85% to 95% of them seen just once. The specimen comprised peripheral blood, sampled 28 days after the second AZD1222 dose. The source of these receptors is an adult who received the AZD1222 COVID-19 vaccine.

The chain combines TRBV19 with TRBJ2-2, with unresolved D. V lost 7 bases and J 0 bases, leaving 6 bases between the germline ends. CDR3 size: 13 residues. Germline CDR1 is LNHDA and CDR2 is SQIVND (reference sequence). The CDR3 reads CASNPANTGELFF. The CDR3 region has the DNA TGTGCCAGTAACCCAGCGAACACCGGGGAGCTGTTTTTT.

This chain connects TRBV5-1 to TRBJ2-5, with D possibly TRBD2 on 7 matching bases. V was pared by 4 bases and J by 4 bases, with 17 bases between. Germline V CDR1 and CDR2: SGHRS, YFSETQ. The CDR3 contains 15 residues. In DNA, the CDR3 is TGCGCCAGCAGCCCCATTGGGGGGGGCGGAGAGACCCAGTACTTC. As protein: CASSPIGGGGETQYF. Full variable domain (missing parts from reference TRBV5-1 and TRBJ2-5): KAGVTQTPRYLIKTRGQQVTLSCSPISGHRSVSWYQQTPGQGLQFLFEYFSETQRNKGNFPGRFSGRQFSNSRSEMNVSTLELGDSALYLCASSPIGGGGETQYFGPGTRLLVL.

The V gene is TRBV6-5, the J gene TRBJ2-5; 8 bases line up with TRBD2. Per germline, CDR1 MNHEY and CDR2 SVGAGI. CDR3 size: 15 residues. With 6 bases clipped from V and 4 bases from J, the junction kept 10 bases outside the gene matches. The CDR3 is CASSPISGSRETQYF. The CDR3 DNA reads as TGTGCCAGCAGCCCAATCAGCGGGAGTAGAGAGACCCAGTACTTC.